Listed below are T cell receptor beta chains from one sample, sequenced in a study of T cell responses to AZD1222 COVID-19 vaccine. The table came from immunoSEQ multiplex PCR; TCRdb's copy has only in-frame clones and leaves some out. Altogether 100,000 or so clones are present, 85% to 90% being singletons, with the ten largest covering approximately 15%. The sample consisted of peripheral blood, taken on day 0 of AZD1222 vaccination. Receptor source: an adult in good health. Both conserved end residues are part of each CDR3. A D gene is named only where the DNA matches it firmly. The size of a clone is reported for some rows only, either as once, few or many, or as a class for expanded clones.

>TRBJ1-2|TRBV5-6|NA|NA
TGTGCCAGCAGCTTGGGCAGTCATGGCTACACCTTC
CASSLGSHGYTF
>TRBJ2-6|TRBV6-5|NA|NA
TGTGCCAGCAGCGAGCTCTCTGGGGCCAACGTCCTGACTTTC
CASSELSGANVLTF
>TRBJ1-2|TRBV2|NA|NA
TGTGCCAGCAGTGCGATAGAGGGGATGTCTCATGGCTACACCTTC
CASSAIEGMSHGYTF
>TRBJ2-3|TRBV10-3|NA|NA
TGTGCCATCAGTGAGAACTCCTACACAGATACGCAGTATTTT
CAISENSYTDTQYF
>TRBJ1-1|TRBV4-1|NA|NA
TGCGCCAGCAGCCAAGATCCGGGACGCATGAACACTGAAGCTTTCTTT
CASSQDPGRMNTEAFF
>TRBJ2-7|TRBV12-3/TRBV12-4|NA|NA
TGTGCCAGCAGCACCAGACTCGGCGAGCAGTACTTC
CASSTRLGEQYF
>TRBJ2-1|TRBV9|NA|TRBD2
TGTGCCAGCTCCGGGACTAGCGGGAGTGAGCAGTTCTTC
CASSGTSGSEQFF
>TRBJ2-1|TRBV5-1|NA|TRBD2
TGCGCCAGCAGCTTGGTAGCGGGACACAATGAGCAGTTCTTC
CASSLVAGHNEQFF
>TRBJ2-7|TRBV7-9|NA|NA
TGTGCCAGCAGCCCCAGCTCCTACGAGCAGTACTTC
CASSPSSYEQYF
>TRBJ1-3|TRBV6-5|NA|NA
TGTGCCAGCAGGGATAGAAACACCATATATTTT
CASRDRNTIYF
>TRBJ1-5|TRBV2|NA|NA
TGTGCCAGCAGTGAAGCGGTATCTAGCAATCAGCCCCAGCATTTT
CASSEAVSSNQPQHF
>TRBJ1-2|TRBV12-3/TRBV12-4|NA|NA
TGTGCCAGCAGTAACGTGGGAGGCTACACCTTC
CASSNVGGYTF
>TRBJ1-4|TRBV7-3|NA|NA
TGTGCCAGCAGCTTCCAATCCGGGCCGGGCGAAAAACTGTTTTTT
CASSFQSGPGEKLFF
>TRBJ2-7|TRBV11-2|few|NA
TGTGCCAGCGGGCGATCAGAATACGAGCAGTACTTC
CASGRSEYEQYF
>TRBJ1-2|TRBV6-5|NA|NA
TGTGCCAGCAGTTACTCCCAGGACAGCCCCTATGGCTACACCTTC
CASSYSQDSPYGYTF
>TRBJ1-1|TRBV5-1|NA|TRBD1
TGCGCCAGCACAAGACAGGGTCAAGACACTGAAGCTTTCTTT
CASTRQGQDTEAFF
>TRBJ2-1|TRBV3-1/TRBV3-2|NA|NA
TGTGCCAGCAGCCAAGCGGCTACTGCTGAGCAGTTCTTC
CASSQAATAEQFF
>TRBJ1-3|TRBV3-1/TRBV3-2|NA|NA
TGTGCCAGCAGCCAAGATTTGGGGACGGCTGGAAACACCATATATTTT
CASSQDLGTAGNTIYF
>TRBJ1-5|TRBV18|NA|NA
TGTGCCAGCTCACGCGAGGCCGATCAGCCCCAGCATTTT
CASSREADQPQHF
>TRBJ1-2|TRBV6-5|NA|NA
TGTGCCAGCAGTTACTCTTCGGGGTCGGGGGGCTATGGCTACACCTTC
CASSYSSGSGGYGYTF
>TRBJ2-1|TRBV7-7|NA|NA
TGTGCCAGCAGCTTAGGTGGAGGCAATGAGCAGTTCTTC
CASSLGGGNEQFF
>TRBJ1-1|TRBV5-1|NA|NA
TGCGCCAGCAGCTTGGCCAGCGAGAACACTGAAGCTTTCTTT
CASSLASENTEAFF
>TRBJ1-6|TRBV3-1/TRBV3-2|few|TRBD1
TGTGCCAGCAGCCAAGAAGGAGGGGGCCAGTATTCACCCCTCCACTTT
CASSQEGGGQYSPLHF
>TRBJ1-2|TRBV6-6|NA|NA
TGTGCCAGCAAAGAAGACGGGCCCTATGGCTACACCTTC
CASKEDGPYGYTF
>TRBJ2-7|TRBV18|NA|NA
TGTGCCAGTTCACCGTATGGTCCGGGGCCGTCCTACGAGCAGTACTTC
CASSPYGPGPSYEQYF
>TRBJ2-7|TRBV4-2|once|NA
TGTGCCAGCAGCCAAGAAGGGGCAGCCTACGAGCAGTACTTC
CASSQEGAAYEQYF
>TRBJ2-7|TRBV15|few|NA
TGTGCCACCAGCAGAGATCAACGGACCCTTCACCCCTACTTC
CATSRDQRTLHPYF
>TRBJ2-1|TRBV6-2/TRBV6-3|NA|TRBD1
TGTGCCAGCAGTTGGGACAGGTACAATGAGCAGTTCTTC
CASSWDRYNEQFF
>TRBJ1-4|TRBV6-5|NA|NA
TGTGCCAGCACCAACAGGGCCGGTTGGGAAAAACTGTTTTTT
CASTNRAGWEKLFF
>TRBJ1-5|TRBV11-2|NA|TRBD1
TGTGCCAGCAGCTCGGGACAGGGAGATCAGCCCCAGCATTTT
CASSSGQGDQPQHF
>TRBJ1-2|TRBV28|NA|TRBD1
TGTGCCAGCAGCTCCGGGACAGTCTATGGCTACACCTTC
CASSSGTVYGYTF
>TRBJ2-1|TRBV24-1|NA|TRBD2
TGTGCCACCAGTGATTCGGGACTAGCGAGGCCAAATGAGCAGTTCTTC
CATSDSGLARPNEQFF
>TRBJ2-1|TRBV3-1/TRBV3-2|NA|NA
TGTGCCAGCAGCCCCACAGTCCTCCGGGACTTAACCCTCTACAATGAGCAGTTCTTC
CASSPTVLRDLTLYNEQFF
>TRBJ2-7|TRBV6-5|NA|NA
TGTGCCAGCAGTTACCGGGCCCCAGGGTACGAGCAGTACTTC
CASSYRAPGYEQYF
>TRBJ2-1|TRBV3-1/TRBV3-2|NA|TRBD2
TGTGCCAGCAGCCACGAACGGGACTACAACAATGAGCAGTTCTTC
CASSHERDYNNEQFF
>TRBJ2-5|TRBV2|NA|TRBD2
TGTGCCAGCAGTCTCGGGACTAGCGGCGAAGAGACCCAGTACTTC
CASSLGTSGEETQYF
>TRBJ1-2|TRBV6-6|NA|TRBD1
TGTGCCAGCAGGACGGGACAGAATTATGGCTACACCTTC
CASRTGQNYGYTF
>TRBJ1-2|TRBV23-1|NA|NA
TGCGCCAGCAGTCAACACAGACTGTTTTATGGCTACACCTTC
CASSQHRLFYGYTF
>TRBJ2-7|TRBV11-2|NA|NA
TGTGCCAGCAGCTTAGTTGGGCAGGGAATCGGCGAGCAGTACTTC
CASSLVGQGIGEQYF
>TRBJ2-5|TRBV6-5|NA|NA
TGTGCCAGCAGCCAGAGTAGACAAGAGACCCAGTACTTC
CASSQSRQETQYF
>TRBJ1-2|TRBV2|NA|NA
TGTGCCAGCAACCAAAACGTGGTAGACTATGGCTACACCTTC
CASNQNVVDYGYTF
>TRBJ2-1|TRBV7-2|once|TRBD2
TGTGCCAGCAGTTTTAGCGGGAGCTCCTACAATGAGCAGTTCTTC
CASSFSGSSYNEQFF
>TRBJ1-3|TRBV5-1|NA|NA
TGCGCCAGCAGCTTGGTACCCCAGGGTAGGAGCTCTGGAAACACCATATATTTT
CASSLVPQGRSSGNTIYF
>TRBJ1-2|TRBV5-1|NA|NA
TGCGCCAGCAGCTTGGCACAGGGAGGTGGCTACACCTTC
CASSLAQGGGYTF